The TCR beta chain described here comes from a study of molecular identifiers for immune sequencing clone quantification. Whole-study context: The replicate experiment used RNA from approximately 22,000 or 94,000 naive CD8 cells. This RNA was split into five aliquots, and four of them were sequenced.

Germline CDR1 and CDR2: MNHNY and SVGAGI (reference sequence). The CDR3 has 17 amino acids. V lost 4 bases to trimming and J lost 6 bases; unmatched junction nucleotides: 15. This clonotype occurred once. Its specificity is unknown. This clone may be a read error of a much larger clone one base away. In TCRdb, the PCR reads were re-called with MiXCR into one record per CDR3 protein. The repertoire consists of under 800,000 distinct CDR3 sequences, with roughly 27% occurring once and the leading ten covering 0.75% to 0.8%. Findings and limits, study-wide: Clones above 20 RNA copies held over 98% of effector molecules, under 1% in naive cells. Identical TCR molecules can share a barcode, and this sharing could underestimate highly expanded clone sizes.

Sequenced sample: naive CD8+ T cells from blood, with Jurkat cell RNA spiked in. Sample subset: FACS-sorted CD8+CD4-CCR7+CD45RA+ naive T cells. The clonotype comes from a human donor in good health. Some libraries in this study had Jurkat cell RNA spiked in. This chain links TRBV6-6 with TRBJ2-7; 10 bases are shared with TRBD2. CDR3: CASSLLSGRASECEQYF. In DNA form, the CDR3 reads TGTGCCAGCAGTTTATTAAGCGGGAGGGCTTCGGAGTGCGAGCAGTACTTC.